The 2 T cell receptor beta chains reported below all come from one sample, sequenced in a study of CD8+CD57+ T cells in acquired aplastic anemia (dated by TCRdb to 2017 to 2018). The sample was run on an Illumina HiSeq 2000. Genomic DNA served as template for TCR beta VDJ combination and CDR3 sequence profiling. The raw public reads went through TCRdb reprocessing: fastp at Q25, MiXCR clone calling, in-frame beta chains kept. For every CDR3 protein sequence, its rows merge into one entry that carries the most common genes and DNA. The sample table lists a few hundred thousand distinct CDR3 sequences, 30% to 40% of them with a count of one. 1.1% of the sample is held by the ten biggest clonotypes. Sequencing was performed on sorted CD4+, CD8+, or CD8+CD57+ T cells (not recorded which) from PBMCs. These receptors were taken from a human donor in good health, serving as a control.

V usage is TRBV6-6 and J usage is TRBJ2-1; 7 positions match TRBD2. Trimming cost V 0 bases and J 7 bases; bases outside gene matches: 6. The CDR3 runs to 15 residues. Germline V gives CDR1 MNHNY, CDR2 SVGAGI (reference sequence). CDR3 sequence (DNA): TGTGCCAGCAGTTACTCGAGGACTAGTAGGAATGAGCAGTTCTTC. The encoded protein is CASSYSRTSRNEQFF.

There are a few counts of this clonotype. CDR3 loop: CASSSFRESGYGYTF. The CDR3 DNA reads TGTGCCAGCAGCTCTTTTCGGGAAAGCGGCTATGGCTACACCTTC. This rearrangement joins TRBV7-2 to TRBJ1-2, with D uncertain. Germline CDR1 SGHTA, CDR2 FQGNSA. There are 15 residues in the CDR3. Trimming left V 4 bases short and J 4 bases short, with 16 bases between.